The T cell receptor beta chain under discussion was sequenced for a study of CD8+CD57+ T cells in acquired aplastic anemia. At the level of the study: Sorted cells (CD4+ and CD8+) yielded DNA amounts that averaged roughly 3 ug. Reads per healthy sample averaged about 9.8 million (CD4+) and 11 million to 14 million (CD8+). Broader study findings: Patients and controls had in common 25 to 30 CD8+ CDR3 sequences. Patient and control CD8+ Simpson's diversity was not significantly different.

Genomic DNA, serving as template, underwent TCR beta VDJ and CDR3 profiling. TCRdb re-analysed the reads in MiXCR, keeping a single row per CDR3 protein. The sample holds some 190,000 distinct CDR3 sequences; 40% to 50% are singletons and the top ten take approximately 3%. Regarding this clonotype: Its specificity is unknown.

This clonotype was sampled from a human donor in good health. The sample taken for sequencing was sorted CD4+, CD8+, or CD8+CD57+ T cells (not recorded which) from PBMCs.

CDR3 nucleotide sequence: TGTGCCAGCAGCTTAGCCGGGACGGTCCAAGAGACCCAGTACTTC. Amino acids: CASSLAGTVQETQYF. The gene calls are TRBV7-2 and TRBJ2-5, with D perhaps assigned TRBD1 or TRBD2 (5 bases each). Germline-derived CDR1 and CDR2 are SGHTA and FQGNSA. Between the trimmed V and J ends, which lost 0 bases and 1 base, there was a span of 9 bases. The CDR3 covers 15 residues.